This TCR beta chain was sequenced during a study of T cell repertoires in aging, cancer and after chemotherapy. Study details: Donors were grouped into six age bands spanning 30 or younger through 70 or older. Healthy donor repertoires were recorded over several months to years and showed clear clonal overlap. Notes on the study in general: Loss of evenness, beyond lost richness, contributed to age-related TCR diversity decline in cancer patients.

TRB rearrangements spanning V, D and J were amplified using mixed TRB-A/B primers. A single record per CDR3 protein comes from TCRdb applying MiXCR to the multiplex PCR reads. The table shows thousands of distinct CDR3 sequences, with 40% to 60% occurring only once. Germline V gene lookup returns CDR1 MNHEY and CDR2 SVGAGI. CDR3 length: 15 residues. The J segment lost 5 bases and the V segment lost 2 bases, leaving 6 bases of the junction unmatched. A remark on this clonotype: Antigen unknown.

The template was genomic DNA from peripheral blood, not RNA. V and J are TRBV6-5 and TRBJ2-5; 9 bases are a match to TRBD1. The sequenced material came from blood. This sequence originates from a human donor in good health. The CDR3 region is CASSYALGQGETQYF. The CDR3 nucleotides read TGTGCCAGCAGTTACGCCCTAGGACAGGGGGAGACCCAGTACTTC.